Presented here are 10 T cell receptor beta chains from one specimen sequenced in a study of OX40 agonist ivuxolimab in advanced cancers. Repertoires were generated with immunoSEQ multiplex PCR, while TCRdb's copy carries only in-frame clones and drops some. The sample consists of tens of thousands of clones, roughly nine tenths of them appearing once. The specimen comprised CD4+ or CD8+ T cells sorted from blood, sampled in a trial of the OX40 agonist ivuxolimab. These TCRs come from an adult with an advanced solid tumor such as melanoma, head and neck, liver or kidney cancer.

The rearrangement uses TRBV6-5 and TRBJ1-1; D gene ambiguous. The germline CDR1 and CDR2 sequences are MNHEY and SVGAGI. The length of the CDR3 is 15 residues. V lost 0 bases and J 2 bases, leaving 10 bases between the germline ends. Here the CDR3 DNA reads TGTGCCAGCAGTTACTCGAGGGTACGTAACACTGAAGCTTTCTTT. This gives the protein CASSYSRVRNTEAFF.

The V gene is TRBV9, the J gene TRBJ1-1; D is unresolved. Germline assignment: CDR1 SGDLS and CDR2 YYNGEE. V dropped 3 bases and J dropped 0 bases, with 21 bases sitting between them. The CDR3 totals 18 residues. The CDR3 bases are TGTGCCAGCAGCGGGGGAGGTGGAGGTGGGCTCATGAACACTGAAGCTTTCTTT. This translates into CASSGGGGGGLMNTEAFF. Full variable domain (rest looked up from reference TRBV9 and TRBJ1-1): DSGVTQTPKHLITATGQRVTLRCSPRSGDLSVYWYQQSLDQGLQFLIQYYNGEERAKGNILERFSAQQFPDLHSELNLSSLELGDSALYFCASSGGGGGGLMNTEAFFGQGTRLTVV.

This rearrangement joins TRBV30 to TRBJ2-5; 8 nucleotides align to TRBD1. The CDR3 runs to 15 residues. Trimming cost V 4 bases and J 4 bases; bases outside gene matches: 11. Germline CDR1 is GTSNPN and CDR2 is SVGIG (reference sequence). The CDR3 protein is CAWTFGNRGLETQYF. The CDR3 DNA sequence: TGTGCCTGGACCTTCGGAAACAGGGGGTTAGAGACCCAGTACTTC.

The chain is built from TRBV21-1 and TRBJ1-1; the DNA was not compared with TRBD1, the D call given in the table. TRBV21-1 is a pseudogene locus. The CDR3 extends over 17 amino acids. The CDR3 nucleotides read TGTGCCAGCAGCGCCCACCCCGGGGACAGGGAAAAAGGAAGAGCTTTCTTT. As protein: CASSAHPGDREKGRAFF.

The rearrangement links TRBV6-6 to TRBJ1-2, with TRBD1 matching 10 bases. This CDR3 region has 12 residues. Germline V gene lookup returns CDR1 MNHNY and CDR2 SVGAGI (reference sequence). V shed 6 bases and J 13 bases; nucleotides not matched to a gene: 8. The CDR3 region has the DNA TGTGCCAGCAGATATAGGACAGGGGGGATCACCTTC. This codes for CASRYRTGGITF.

The chain uses TRBV5-1 and TRBJ2-5, with D tentatively TRBD2 (5 bases). The CDR3 is 14 amino acids. The V end was cut by 3 bases, the J end by 5 bases, with 14 bases between. CDR1 is SGHRS, CDR2 YFSETQ, per germline. DNA for the CDR3: TGCGCCAGCAGCTGGAGGAGTTTCGGGGAGACCCAGTACTTC. Protein sequence: CASSWRSFGETQYF.

This chain links TRBV11-3 with TRBJ2-2; D is undetermined. V gave up 5 bases and J gave up 2 bases, with 12 bases separating them. This CDR3 region has 15 residues. The germline V gene encodes CDR1 SGHNT and CDR2 YENEEA. CDR3 protein: CASSISTVNTGELFF. In DNA form, the CDR3 reads TGTGCCAGCAGCATCAGCACAGTAAACACCGGGGAGCTGTTTTTT.

The chain has TRBV6-1 and TRBJ1-4; TRBD1 is a possible D gene (6 bases). V was shortened by 7 bases and J by 8 bases, with 20 bases between the two germline ends. CDR1 is MNHNS and CDR2 is SASEGT in the germline V gene. This CDR3 comprises 15 residues. Written as DNA, the CDR3 is TGTGCCAGCACCGAACTTGGGGGCAGAATGGAAAAACTGTTTTTT. Its translation is CASTELGGRMEKLFF.

The chain recombines TRBV5-1 with TRBJ1-2; TRBD1 agrees at 8 bases. The CDR3 covers 13 residues. V was clipped by 4 bases and J by 3 bases; unmatched bases: 2. Germline V gene sequence: CDR1 SGHRS, CDR2 YFSETQ. The CDR3 sequence: CASSGGQDYGYTF. In DNA, the CDR3 is TGCGCCAGCAGCGGGGGACAGGACTATGGCTACACCTTC.

There are a few counts of this clone. The chain carries TRBV27 and TRBJ1-2, with TRBD1 matching 7 bases. With V trimmed by 6 bases and J by 4 bases, 17 bases remained unmatched. Germline lookup yields CDR1 MNHEY and CDR2 SMNVEV (reference sequence). The CDR3 has 17 residues. CDR3 in DNA: TGTGCCAGCAGACGCTCCGGAGCGACAGGGACAAGCTATGGCTACACCTTC. Encoded protein: CASRRSGATGTSYGYTF.